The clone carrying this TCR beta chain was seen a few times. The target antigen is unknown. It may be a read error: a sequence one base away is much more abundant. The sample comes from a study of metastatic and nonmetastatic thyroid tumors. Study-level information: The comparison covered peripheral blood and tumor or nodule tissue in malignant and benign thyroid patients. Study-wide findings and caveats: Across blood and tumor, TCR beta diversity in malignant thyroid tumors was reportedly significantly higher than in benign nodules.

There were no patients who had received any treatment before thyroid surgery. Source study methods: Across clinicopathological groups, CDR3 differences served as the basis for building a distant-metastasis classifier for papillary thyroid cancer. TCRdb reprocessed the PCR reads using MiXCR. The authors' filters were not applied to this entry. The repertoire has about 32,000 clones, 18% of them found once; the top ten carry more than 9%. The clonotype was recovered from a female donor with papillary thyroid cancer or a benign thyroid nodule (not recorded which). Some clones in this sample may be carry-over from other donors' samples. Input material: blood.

The CDR3 protein is CARSVLDRRDTEAFF. In nucleotides, the CDR3 is TGTGCCCGGAGTGTTTTGGACAGACGGGACACTGAAGCCTTCTTT. The rearrangement uses TRBV30 and TRBJ1-1; a possible D gene is TRBD1 (6 bases). CDR1 and CDR2 (germline): GTSNPN, SVGIG (reference sequence). This CDR3 comprises 15 residues.